Here is one T cell receptor beta chain with its context. The sample is drawn from a study of cytomegalovirus exposure and HLA in healthy donors. The PCR made use of 60 Vbeta and 13 Jbeta primers. Generated by immunoSEQ multiplex PCR, the TCRdb table keeps only in-frame clones and is missing some. The sample includes 55,000 to 70,000 clones, under 80% of them seen just once. The CDR3 loop spans 12 amino acids. V gave up 8 bases and J gave up 4 bases, with 11 bases separating them. Germline CDR1 SGHTA, CDR2 FQGNSA. The V gene is TRBV7-2, the J gene TRBJ1-2; D not resolved. The TCR originated in a woman aged 25-40 years in good health and CMV-seronegative. Material for sequencing was PBMCs. The DNA for the CDR3 is TGTGCCAGCCGGGGAACAGCCTATGGCTACACCTTC. Translating it yields CASRGTAYGYTF.